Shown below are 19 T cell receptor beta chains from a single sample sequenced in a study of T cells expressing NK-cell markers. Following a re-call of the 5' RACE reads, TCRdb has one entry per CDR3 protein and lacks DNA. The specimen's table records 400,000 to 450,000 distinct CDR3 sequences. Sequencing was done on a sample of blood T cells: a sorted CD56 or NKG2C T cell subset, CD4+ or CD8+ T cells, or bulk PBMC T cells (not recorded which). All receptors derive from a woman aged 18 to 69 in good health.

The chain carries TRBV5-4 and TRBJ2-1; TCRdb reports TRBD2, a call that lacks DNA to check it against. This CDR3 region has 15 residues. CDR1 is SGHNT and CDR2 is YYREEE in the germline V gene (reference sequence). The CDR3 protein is CASSPTWGGNNEQFF.

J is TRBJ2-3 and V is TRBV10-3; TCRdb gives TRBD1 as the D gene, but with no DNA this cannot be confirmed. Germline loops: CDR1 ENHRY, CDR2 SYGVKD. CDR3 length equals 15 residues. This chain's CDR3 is CAISDRGASTDTQYF.

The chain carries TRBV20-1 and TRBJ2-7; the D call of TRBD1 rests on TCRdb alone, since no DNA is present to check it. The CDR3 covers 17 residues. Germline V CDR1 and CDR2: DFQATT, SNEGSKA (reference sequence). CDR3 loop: CSARDPIRVGKAYEQYF.

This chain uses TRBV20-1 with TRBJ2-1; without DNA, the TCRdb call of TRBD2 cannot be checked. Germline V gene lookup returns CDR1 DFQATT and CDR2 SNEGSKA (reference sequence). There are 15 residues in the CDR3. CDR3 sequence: CSANNPGLAIYEQFF.

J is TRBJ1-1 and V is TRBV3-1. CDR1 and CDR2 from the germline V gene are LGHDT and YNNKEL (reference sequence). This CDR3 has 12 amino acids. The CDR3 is CASSQAGAEAFF.

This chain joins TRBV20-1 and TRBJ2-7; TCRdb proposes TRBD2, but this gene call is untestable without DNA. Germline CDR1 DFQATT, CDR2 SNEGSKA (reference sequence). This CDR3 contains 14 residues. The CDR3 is CSAIAGIARLEQYF.

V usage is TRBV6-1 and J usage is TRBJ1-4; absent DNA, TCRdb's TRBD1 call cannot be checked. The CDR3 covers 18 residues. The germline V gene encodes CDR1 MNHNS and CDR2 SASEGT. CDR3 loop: CASSPPWDRPPRREKLFF.

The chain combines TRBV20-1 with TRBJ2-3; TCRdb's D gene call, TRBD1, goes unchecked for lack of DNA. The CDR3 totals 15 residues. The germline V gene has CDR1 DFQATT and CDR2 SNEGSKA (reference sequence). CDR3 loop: CSASLGGTSTDTQYF.

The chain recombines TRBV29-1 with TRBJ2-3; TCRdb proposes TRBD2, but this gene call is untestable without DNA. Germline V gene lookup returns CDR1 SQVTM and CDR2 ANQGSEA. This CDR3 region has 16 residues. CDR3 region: CSAVGLAGGGTDTQYF.

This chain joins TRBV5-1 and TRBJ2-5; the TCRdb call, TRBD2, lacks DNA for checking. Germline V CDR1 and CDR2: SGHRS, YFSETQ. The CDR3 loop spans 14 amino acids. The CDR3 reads CASSGAGGQETQYF. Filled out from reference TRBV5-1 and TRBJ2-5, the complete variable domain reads KAGVTQTPRYLIKTRGQQVTLSCSPISGHRSVSWYQQTPGQGLQFLFEYFSETQRNKGNFPGRFSGRQFSNSRSEMNVSTLELGDSALYLCASSGAGGQETQYFGPGTRLLVL.

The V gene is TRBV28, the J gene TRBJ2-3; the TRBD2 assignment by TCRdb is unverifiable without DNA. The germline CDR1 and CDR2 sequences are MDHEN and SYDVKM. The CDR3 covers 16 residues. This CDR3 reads CASTTSGRAGADTQYF.

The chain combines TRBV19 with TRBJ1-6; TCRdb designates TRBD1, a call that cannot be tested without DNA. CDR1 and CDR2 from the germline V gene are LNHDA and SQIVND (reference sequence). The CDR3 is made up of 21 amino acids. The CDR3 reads CASSTLGRKWAKSSYNSPLHF. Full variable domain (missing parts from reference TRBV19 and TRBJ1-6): DGGITQSPKYLFRKEGQNVTLSCEQNLNHDAMYWYRQDPGQGLRLIYYSQIVNDFQKGDIAEGYSVSREKKESFPLTVTSAQKNPTAFYLCASSTLGRKWAKSSYNSPLHFGNGTRLTVT.

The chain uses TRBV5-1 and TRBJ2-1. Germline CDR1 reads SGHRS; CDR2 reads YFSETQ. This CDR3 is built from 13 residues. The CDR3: CASTDVFYNEQFF.

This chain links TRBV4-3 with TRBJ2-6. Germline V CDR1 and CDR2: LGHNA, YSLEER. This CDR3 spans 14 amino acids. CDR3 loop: CASSQGPGANVLTF.

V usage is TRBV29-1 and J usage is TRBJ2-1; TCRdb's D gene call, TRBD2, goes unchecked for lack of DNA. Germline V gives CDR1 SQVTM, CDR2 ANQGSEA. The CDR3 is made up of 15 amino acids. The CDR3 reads CSVEKLAGDYNEQFF.

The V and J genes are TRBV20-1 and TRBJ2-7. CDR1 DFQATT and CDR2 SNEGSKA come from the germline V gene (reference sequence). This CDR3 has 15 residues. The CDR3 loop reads CSATSTVKNSYEQYF.

CDR3: CASSETSGGLYNEQFF. V is TRBV7-2 and J is TRBJ2-1; the D call from TCRdb, TRBD2, cannot be confirmed without DNA. This CDR3 has 16 residues. Germline lookup yields CDR1 SGHTA and CDR2 FQGNSA.

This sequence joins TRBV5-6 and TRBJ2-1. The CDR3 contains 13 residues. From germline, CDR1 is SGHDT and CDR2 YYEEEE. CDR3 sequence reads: CASSFLWNNEQFF.

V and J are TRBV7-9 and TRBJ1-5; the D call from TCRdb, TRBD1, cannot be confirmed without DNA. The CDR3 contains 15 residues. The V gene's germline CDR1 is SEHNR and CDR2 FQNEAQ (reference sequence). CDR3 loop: CASSLWRGSNQPQHF.